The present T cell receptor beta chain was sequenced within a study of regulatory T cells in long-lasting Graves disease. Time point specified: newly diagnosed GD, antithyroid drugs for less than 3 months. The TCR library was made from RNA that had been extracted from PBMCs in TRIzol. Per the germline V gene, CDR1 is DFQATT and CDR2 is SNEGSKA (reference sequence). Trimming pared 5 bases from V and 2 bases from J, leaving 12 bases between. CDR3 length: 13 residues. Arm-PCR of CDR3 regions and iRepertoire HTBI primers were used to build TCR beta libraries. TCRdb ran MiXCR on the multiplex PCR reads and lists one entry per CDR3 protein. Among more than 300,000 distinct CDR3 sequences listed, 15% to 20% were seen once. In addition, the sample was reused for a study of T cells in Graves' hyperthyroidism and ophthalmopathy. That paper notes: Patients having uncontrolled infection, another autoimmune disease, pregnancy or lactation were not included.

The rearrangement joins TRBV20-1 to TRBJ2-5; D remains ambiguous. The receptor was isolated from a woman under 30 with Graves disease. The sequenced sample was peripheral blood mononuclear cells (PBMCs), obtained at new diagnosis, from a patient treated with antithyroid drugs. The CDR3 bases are TGCAGTGCTCCGGCGGCGAGACAAGAGACCCAGTACTTC. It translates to CSAPAARQETQYF.